The clone carrying this T cell receptor (beta chain) was recorded at least ten times. Its target is unknown. Preparation of TCR beta libraries was done by quantitative 5'-RACE with molecular barcodes. In TCRdb, the 5' RACE reads were re-called with MiXCR into one record per CDR3 protein. The table shows 750,000 to 850,000 distinct CDR3 sequences, with 12% occurring only once. V was shortened by 3 bases and J by 7 bases, with 15 bases between the two germline ends. Germline-derived CDR1 and CDR2 are SGHAT and FQNNGV. This CDR3 contains 14 residues. The data were taken from a study of CD8 T cells in ankylosing spondylitis. Overall study results and limits: Ankylosing spondylitis blood appeared to carry a characteristic TCR beta motif of under ten highly homologous variants. Within peripheral blood, clones linked to disease were CD8+ and relatively rare.

The chain combines TRBV11-2 with TRBJ2-5; tentatively, D is TRBD1 (6 bases). Sample: blood, either unsorted or a sorted T cell fraction (not recorded which). This receptor was obtained from a male donor with ankylosing spondylitis. CDR3 sequence reads: CASSLDRSYRTQYF. The CDR3 nucleotides are TGTGCCAGCAGCTTGGACAGATCCTATCGGACCCAGTACTTC.